This TCR beta chain was sequenced for a study of T cell repertoires in cytomegalovirus infection. Details on this clonotype: What it recognizes is unknown.

This CDR3 spans 14 amino acids. CDR1 is SGHTA and CDR2 is FQGNSA in the germline V gene. Trimming left V 1 base short and J 2 bases short, with 8 bases between. TCRdb re-derived calls from the reads in MiXCR, one entry per CDR3 protein. The sample carries about 160,000 distinct CDR3 sequences, 20% to 25% recorded once. The source of this sequence is a human donor in good health (CMV status not recorded). Some clones in this sample may be carry-over from other donors' samples. The chain recombines TRBV7-2 with TRBJ1-1; D unresolved. The sample in question was CD8+ T cells from cultured PBMCs, obtained from culture after CMV antigen stimulation. The CDR3 DNA is TGTGCCAGCAGCTTAGTTCGGGTTAACACTGAAGCTTTCTTT. Protein: CASSLVRVNTEAFF.